This is a list of T cell receptor beta chains from one sample in a study of cytotoxic CD8 clonotypes in ibrutinib-treated CLL. The repertoire was sequenced with immunoSEQ multiplex PCR; TCRdb's copy has only in-frame clones and lacks some. This sample has roughly 180,000 clones; over 60% occur once, and the top ten carry around 15%. The sequencing here drew on PBMCs, taken after 24 months of ibrutinib treatment. The receptors were gathered from a human donor with chronic lymphocytic leukemia. Both conserved end residues are part of each CDR3. D genes are given only for firm matches. Size tells how often a clone was seen (once, few, many) or the class of an expanded clone, and some rows leave it out.

v_gene	len	j_gene	abundance	d_gene	CDR3nt	CDR3aa
TRBV9	17	TRBJ2-1	once	.	TGTGCCAGCAGCGTAGGTTTCGAACAGCGCCTTTACAATGAGCAGTTCTTC	CASSVGFEQRLYNEQFF
TRBV28	14	TRBJ2-2	.	.	TGTGCCAGCAGTTTCGGGGTCATCATCGGGGAGCTGTTTTTT	CASSFGVIIGELFF
TRBV27	13	TRBJ1-4	.	.	TGTGCCAGCAGTTTTGCGTTTAATGAAAAACTGTTTTTT	CASSFAFNEKLFF
TRBV5-5	17	TRBJ2-1	.	TRBD2	TGTGCCAGCAGCTTGGATCCGCTAGCGGAGGTCTACAATGAGCAGTTCTTC	CASSLDPLAEVYNEQFF
TRBV7-2	11	TRBJ2-3	few	.	TGTGCCAGCAGCAACACAGATACGCAGTATTTT	CASSNTDTQYF
TRBV27	14	TRBJ1-2	.	TRBD1	TGTGCCAGCAGTTTGTTAGGGGGCGAGTATGGCTACACCTTC	CASSLLGGEYGYTF
TRBV25-1	17	TRBJ2-1	.	TRBD2	TGTGCCAGCAGTGAATACTCCGGACTAGTCGGCTACAATGAGCAGTTCTTC	CASSEYSGLVGYNEQFF
TRBV28	15	TRBJ1-5	.	.	TGTGCCTCGGGCCCACCCAGGGTGAGCAATCAGCCCCAGCATTTT	CASGPPRVSNQPQHF
TRBV29-1	11	TRBJ1-3	.	.	TGCAGCGGGCGTCTTGGAAACACCATATATTTT	CSGRLGNTIYF
TRBV28	13	TRBJ2-3	.	.	TGTGCCAGCAGTGCACTAGTACCTGATACGCAGTATTTT	CASSALVPDTQYF
TRBV19	14	TRBJ1-3	.	.	TGTGCCAGTAGTCTTAGGTCCTCTGGAAACACCATATATTTT	CASSLRSSGNTIYF
TRBV28	11	TRBJ2-2	many	.	TGTGCCAGCACCTACTTCGGGGAGCTGTTTTTT	CASTYFGELFF
TRBV27	14	TRBJ2-5	.	.	TGTGCCAGCAGTGAAACAAGACAGGTACTCACCCAGTACTTC	CASSETRQVLTQYF
TRBV10-2	14	TRBJ1-5	few	.	TGCGCCAGCAGCAAACATAGTAACAATCAGCCCCAGCATTTT	CASSKHSNNQPQHF
TRBV14	13	TRBJ2-7	.	TRBD2	TGTGCCAGCAGCCTCCGCGGGAGCTTCGAGCAGTACTTC	CASSLRGSFEQYF
TRBV28	13	TRBJ1-2	.	.	TGTGCCAGCCATGCGACCTATCTGGGGGGCTACACCTTC	CASHATYLGGYTF
TRBV4-3	17	TRBJ2-5	.	TRBD2	TGCGCCAGCAGCCAAGGGAATCTAGCGGGAGTTGGTGAGACCCAGTACTTC	CASSQGNLAGVGETQYF
TRBV7-2	17	TRBJ2-3	.	TRBD2	TGTGCCAGCAGCTCTCGACTAGCGGCTGGGGTGACAGATACGCAGTATTTT	CASSSRLAAGVTDTQYF
TRBV19	14	TRBJ1-4	.	.	TGTGCCAGTAGCGACAATGGATCTAATGAAAAACTGTTTTTT	CASSDNGSNEKLFF
TRBV6-6	13	TRBJ1-1	.	.	TGTGCCAGCAGTTACGAGCACAACACTGAAGCTTTCTTT	CASSYEHNTEAFF
TRBV7-2	13	TRBJ1-4	.	.	TGTGCCAGCAGCTTAGGGAGGGATGAAAAACTGTTTTTT	CASSLGRDEKLFF
TRBV9	16	TRBJ2-2	.	TRBD2	TGTGCCAGCAGCATGGCCGGACTAGCGAACACCGGGGAGCTGTTTTTT	CASSMAGLANTGELFF
TRBV7-6	15	TRBJ2-5	.	.	TGTGCCAGCAGCTTAGTCTCATATGGAGCTGAGACCCAGTACTTC	CASSLVSYGAETQYF
TRBV5-4	14	TRBJ2-2	.	.	TGTGCCAGCAGCCAAAACAGGGTCCCCGGGGAGCTGTTTTTT	CASSQNRVPGELFF
TRBV5-1	16	TRBJ2-1	.	.	TGCGCCAGCAGCTCGGGGTCGGCTCGGGAGCACAATGAGCAGTTCTTC	CASSSGSAREHNEQFF
TRBV5-1	14	TRBJ2-7	.	.	TGCGCCAGCAGCTTGGCAGGGGCAGGGTCCGAGCAGTACTTC	CASSLAGAGSEQYF
TRBV7-8	13	TRBJ2-7	few	TRBD1	TGTGCCAGCAGGACGACAGGGGCACAAGAGCAGTACTTC	CASRTTGAQEQYF
TRBV6-4	15	TRBJ2-7	.	TRBD2	TGTGCCAGCACCGGGACTAGCGGCTGGGGTTACGAGCAGTACTTC	CASTGTSGWGYEQYF
TRBV4-3	14	TRBJ2-1	.	.	TGCGCCAGCAGCCAAGTATTACTCGAGGATGAGCAGTTCTTC	CASSQVLLEDEQFF
TRBV11-1	15	TRBJ2-1	once	TRBD2	TGTGCCAGCAAGTGGGCTAGCGGCCTATACAATGAGCAGTTCTTC	CASKWASGLYNEQFF
TRBV20-1	11	TRBJ1-2	.	.	TGCAGTGCTAGAGATGTTGCAGGGTACACCTTC	CSARDVAGYTF
TRBV7-6	16	TRBJ2-3	few	TRBD2	TGTGCCAGCAGCTCCCGGACTAGCGGGAGTCCCGATACGCAGTATTTT	CASSSRTSGSPDTQYF
TRBV7-2	13	TRBJ2-7	.	.	TGTGCCAGCAGCTTTTACGAAGTCTACGAGCAGTACTTC	CASSFYEVYEQYF
TRBV25-1	14	TRBJ2-5	.	TRBD1	TGTGCCAGCAGTGACTCAGGGGGCTTGGAGACCCAGTACTTC	CASSDSGGLETQYF
TRBV5-1	19	TRBJ2-1	many	TRBD2	TGCGCCAGCAGCTTGGAGGGACTAGCGGGGGGTGGACGTGTCGATGAGCAGTTCTTC	CASSLEGLAGGGRVDEQFF
TRBV9	16	TRBJ2-3	.	.	TGTGCCAGCAGCCGTCAGGGGTCTTTTAGCACAGATACGCAGTATTTT	CASSRQGSFSTDTQYF
TRBV10-3	16	TRBJ2-1	few	TRBD2	TGTGCCATCAGCCAGGGAGCGGGGGCCTCCTACAATGAGCAGTTCTTC	CAISQGAGASYNEQFF
TRBV14	14	TRBJ2-1	few	TRBD1	TGTGCCAGCAGCCTCGGGACAGGGGGTATTGAGCAGTTCTTC	CASSLGTGGIEQFF
TRBV6-1	15	TRBJ2-3	.	TRBD2	TGTGCCAGCAGACTGAGCGGGAGAGCTGGAGATACGCAGTATTTT	CASRLSGRAGDTQYF
TRBV7-9	15	TRBJ2-7	few	.	TGTGCCAGCAGCTGGACGGCTGCAGTTCGTGTCGAGCAGTACTTC	CASSWTAAVRVEQYF
TRBV27	19	TRBJ2-3	.	.	TGTGCCAGCAGTTTATCGATGATGGTCGCGGGAACAACATCAGATACGCAGTATTTT	CASSLSMMVAGTTSDTQYF
TRBV5-4	14	TRBJ2-7	once	.	TGTGCCAGCAGCTTGCGTGGAGGGGCCGACGAGCAGTACTTC	CASSLRGGADEQYF
TRBV7-2	13	TRBJ1-2	.	TRBD1	TGTGCCAGCAGCGGACAGGGCGCCTATGGCTACACCTTC	CASSGQGAYGYTF
TRBV5-4	13	TRBJ1-2	.	.	TGTGCCAGCAGCTTGGGGGCAGGCAGAGGCTACACCTTC	CASSLGAGRGYTF
TRBV19	14	TRBJ2-7	.	TRBD2	TGTGCCAGTAGAACTAGCGGGAGGGCTGGAGAGCAGTACTTC	CASRTSGRAGEQYF
TRBV6-4	15	TRBJ2-6	few	TRBD2	TGTGCCAGCAGTCTAGCGGGCTCTGGGGCCAACGTCCTGACTTTC	CASSLAGSGANVLTF
TRBV4-3	17	TRBJ2-7	once	TRBD2	TGCGCCAGCAGCCAAGAGACTAGCGGGAGGGCCACCTACGAGCAGTACTTC	CASSQETSGRATYEQYF
TRBV5-1	16	TRBJ2-7	.	TRBD2	TGCGCCAGCAGCTTGGTAATAGCGGGAGGGCCCTACGAGCAGTACTTC	CASSLVIAGGPYEQYF
TRBV14	16	TRBJ2-3	.	.	TGTGCCAGCAGCCAAGATCTTTTAGGGGGCACAGATACGCAGTATTTT	CASSQDLLGGTDTQYF
TRBV19	14	TRBJ2-3	.	.	TGTGCCAGCCACTTCCCCGGAAGAGGAGATACGCAGTATTTT	CASHFPGRGDTQYF